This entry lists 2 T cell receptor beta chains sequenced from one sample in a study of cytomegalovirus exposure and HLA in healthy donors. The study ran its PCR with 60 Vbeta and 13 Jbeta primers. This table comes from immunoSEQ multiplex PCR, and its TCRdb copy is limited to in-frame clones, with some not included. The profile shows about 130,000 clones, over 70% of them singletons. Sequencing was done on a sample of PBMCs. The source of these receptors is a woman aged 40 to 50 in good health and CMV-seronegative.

Here the CDR3 reads CASSLGQFSYNEQFF. The CDR3 DNA follows: TGCGCCAGCAGTCTGGGGCAGTTTTCCTACAATGAGCAGTTCTTC. The chain joins TRBV5-1 to TRBJ2-1; a possible D gene is TRBD1 (5 bases). Germline CDR1 reads SGHRS; CDR2 reads YFSETQ. The CDR3 is 15 amino acids. Trimming removed 5 bases at V and 1 base at J, with 13 bases between.

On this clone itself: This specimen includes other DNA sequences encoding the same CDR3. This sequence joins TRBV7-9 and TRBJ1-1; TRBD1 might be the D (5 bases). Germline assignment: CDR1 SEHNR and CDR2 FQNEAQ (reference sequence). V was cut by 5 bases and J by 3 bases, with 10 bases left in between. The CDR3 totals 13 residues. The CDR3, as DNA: TGTGCCAGCAGCCGGGGGGGGGACACTGAAGCTTTCTTT. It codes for CASSRGGDTEAFF. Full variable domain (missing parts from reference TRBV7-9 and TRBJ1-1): DTGVSQNPRHKITKRGQNVTFRCDPISEHNRLYWYRQTLGQGPEFLTYFQNEAQLEKSRLLSDRFSAERPKGSFSTLEIQRTEQGDSAMYLCASSRGGDTEAFFGQGTRLTVV.